Below, 20 T cell receptor beta chains from the same sample are listed, as sequenced in a study of blood T cell repertoires in COVID-19. Clones were read by immunoSEQ multiplex PCR, and TCRdb kept only the in-frame ones, dropping some. This sample carries about 160,000 clones, about 85% of them seen once, and the ten largest clones take roughly 3%. Sequenced material: peripheral blood. The receptors come from a human donor with acute or convalescent COVID-19. The donor label of this sample is uncertain.

The J gene is TRBJ1-1, the V gene TRBV7-6; D is uncertain. Between the trimmed V and J ends, which lost 7 bases and 4 bases, there was a span of 4 bases. The germline gives CDR1 SGHVS, CDR2 FNYEAQ. CDR3 length: 10 amino acids. This CDR3 reads CASTGTEAFF. The CDR3 DNA reads as TGTGCCAGCACGGGCACTGAAGCTTTCTTT.

The genes are TRBV3-1 (or the pseudogene TRBV3-2) and TRBJ2-2; 12 bases are shared with TRBD2. V trimming: 7 bases; J trimming: 4 bases; junction bases outside the gene matches: 13. The germline V gene has CDR1 LGHDT and CDR2 YNNKEL (reference sequence). This CDR3 is 18 amino acids long. The CDR3 nucleotides are TGTGCCAGCAAACCCTTGGGGGCTAGCGGGGGGGCCACCGGGGAGCTGTTTTTT. Its protein product is CASKPLGASGGATGELFF.

The chain has TRBV7-6 and TRBJ2-1; 9 nucleotides line up with TRBD2. The germline V gene encodes CDR1 SGHVS and CDR2 FNYEAQ. J gave up 4 bases and V 1 base, and 5 bases lay outside the gene matches. This CDR3 spans 16 amino acids. The CDR3: CASSLEGGGGYNEQFF. CDR3 DNA: TGTGCCAGCAGCTTAGAGGGCGGGGGGGGATACAATGAGCAGTTCTTC.

The chain uses TRBV10-2 and TRBJ2-7; TRBD2 matches at 9 bases. After removal of 2 bases from V and 1 base from J, the junction contained 12 bases not matched to a gene. The CDR3 has 18 amino acids. Germline CDR1 and CDR2: WSHSY and SAAADI. CDR3 DNA sequence: TGCGCCAGCAGTGAGCGAGCGGGGGGCGATGCCCCTTCCTACGAGCAGTACTTC. It yields the protein CASSERAGGDAPSYEQYF.

The chain couples TRBV6-1 to TRBJ1-3; a weak D match, TRBD1 (5 bases). CDR1 is MNHNS, CDR2 SASEGT, per germline. Deletions cut 0 bases from V and 2 bases from J, with 14 bases between. There are 17 residues in the CDR3. The CDR3 bases are TGTGCCAGCAGTGAAGCGGGGAGTTGGGGGGCTGGAAACACCATATATTTT. Its translation is CASSEAGSWGAGNTIYF.

V and J are TRBV2 and TRBJ1-6, with 10 bases that match TRBD1. Germline values: CDR1 SNHLY, CDR2 FYNNEI. Unmatched junction bases numbered 8, after V lost 5 bases and J lost 10 bases. The CDR3 has 15 residues. CDR3 bases: TGTGCCAGCAGTTGGACAGGGGGTCCAGCCTCACCCCTCCACTTT. Translated: CASSWTGGPASPLHF.

This chain links TRBV19 with TRBJ1-2, with a weak D call TRBD1 (5 bases). This CDR3 comprises 17 residues. Trimming pared 3 bases from V and 0 bases from J, leaving 17 bases between. Germline-derived CDR1 and CDR2 are LNHDA and SQIVND (reference sequence). DNA for the CDR3: TGTGCCAGTAGTATCGGCAGGGTAGCGGGAGCTAACTATGGCTACACCTTC. Translation gives CASSIGRVAGANYGYTF.

The genes are TRBV18 and TRBJ1-4; TRBD1 aligns across 9 bases. The junction had 7 bases not matched to a gene; V was cut back by 3 bases and J by 8 bases. The CDR3 is made up of 15 amino acids. CDR1 KGHSH and CDR2 LQKENI come from the germline V gene. The CDR3 region is CASSPTGGVREKLFF. The CDR3 nucleotides read TGTGCCAGCTCACCCACAGGGGGCGTAAGGGAAAAACTGTTTTTT.

V gene TRBV6-6 combines with J gene TRBJ2-2; 8 bases are a match to TRBD1. The CDR3 spans 16 residues. J gave up 7 bases and V 5 bases, and 12 bases lay outside the gene matches. Germline V gene sequence: CDR1 MNHNY, CDR2 SVGAGI (reference sequence). The CDR3 DNA follows: TGTGCCAGCAGTCTCGGACAGGGCCCTCGGGTCGGGGAGCTGTTTTTT. Its translation is CASSLGQGPRVGELFF.

The CDR3 loop reads CASTRDPKGGYTF. The CDR3 DNA reads as TGCGCCAGCACCCGGGATCCAAAGGGTGGCTACACCTTC. This chain connects TRBV5-1 to TRBJ1-2; D unresolved. Germline V CDR1 and CDR2: SGHRS, YFSETQ. Trimming removed 6 bases at V and 7 bases at J, with 16 bases between. The CDR3 is 13 amino acids.

This clone has just one count. The J gene is TRBJ1-6, the V gene TRBV9; possibly TRBD1 for D (6 bases). V was clipped by 7 bases and J by 0 bases, with 11 bases between them. CDR3 length: 15 amino acids. Germline V CDR1 and CDR2: SGDLS, YYNGEE. CDR3 DNA sequence: TGTGCCAGCTCTCGGGACAACTCCTATAATTCACCCCTCCACTTT. It specifies CASSRDNSYNSPLHF.

The gene calls are TRBV7-3 and TRBJ1-5, with D possibly TRBD1 on 5 matching bases. Germline V lookup: CDR1 SGHTA, CDR2 FQGTGA. The CDR3 consists of 15 residues. Trimming took off 1 base at V and 2 bases at J, with 9 bases between the two ends. DNA for the CDR3: TGTGCCAGCAGCTTAATGGGGGAGGGCAATCAGCCCCAGCATTTT. Residues: CASSLMGEGNQPQHF.

The chain links TRBV9 to TRBJ1-6, with 7 bases matching TRBD1. The V segment lost 4 bases and the J segment 8 bases; nucleotides outside the gene matches: 6. The CDR3 sequence is 14 residues long. CDR1 and CDR2 (germline): SGDLS, YYNGEE. As DNA, the CDR3 is TGTGCCAGCAGCTTCGGACAGGCCGATTCACCCCTCCACTTT. Translated, it gives CASSFGQADSPLHF.

The V call is TRBV30, the J call TRBJ1-1; 7 positions agree with TRBD1. Germline loops: CDR1 GTSNPN, CDR2 SVGIG (reference sequence). J gave up 6 bases and V 5 bases, and 3 bases lay outside the gene matches. The CDR3 covers 11 residues. CDR3 residues: CAWAGGPEAFF. CDR3 coding DNA: TGTGCCTGGGCAGGGGGTCCTGAAGCTTTCTTT.

This clone was counted a single time. The chain links TRBV7-2 to TRBJ1-1; perhaps TRBD1 as D (6 bases). This CDR3 has 13 amino acids. Trimming removed 10 bases from V and 1 base from J, with 13 bases in between. Germline CDR1 reads SGHTA; CDR2 reads FQGNSA. Here the CDR3 reads CAKAGGRNTEAFF. The CDR3 bases are TGTGCCAAGGCGGGGGGCAGGAACACTGAAGCTTTCTTT.

The V gene is TRBV2, the J gene TRBJ2-7; 8 bases align to TRBD1. Losses at the gene ends were 7 bases for V and 3 bases for J; bases not matched to a gene: 11. There are 15 residues in the CDR3. The germline V gene encodes CDR1 SNHLY and CDR2 FYNNEI. The CDR3 nucleotides read TGTGCCAGCACCCCGGGCAGGGGGCTTGTCTACGAGCAGTACTTC. This translates into CASTPGRGLVYEQYF.

The CDR3 here is CASSAGHAYEQYF. The DNA of the CDR3 is TGTGCCAGCAGCGCCGGACACGCCTACGAGCAGTACTTC. This chain connects TRBV9 to TRBJ2-7; tentatively, D is TRBD1 (5 bases). The CDR3 is 13 residues long. Germline V gives CDR1 SGDLS, CDR2 YYNGEE. V lost 3 bases, J lost 2 bases, and 9 bases lay in between.

This sequence joins TRBV7-8 and TRBJ1-2; 7 bases are a match to TRBD1. The junction had 4 bases not matched to a gene; V was cut back by 1 base and J by 2 bases. Per the germline V gene, CDR1 is SGHVS and CDR2 is FQNEAQ. This CDR3 spans 15 amino acids. The CDR3 loop reads CASSLVDRANYGYTF. The CDR3, as DNA: TGTGCCAGCAGCTTAGTCGACAGGGCGAACTATGGCTACACCTTC.

This chain connects TRBV9 to TRBJ1-2; 8 nucleotides match TRBD1. The CDR3 has 16 residues. CDR1 is SGDLS, CDR2 YYNGEE, per germline. V gave up 1 base and J gave up 4 bases; unmatched junction bases: 9. The CDR3 coding sequence is TGTGCCAGCAGCGTATTAGGGGACAGGCCCTCCTATGGCTACACCTTC. Protein product: CASSVLGDRPSYGYTF.

The genes are TRBV6-5 and TRBJ1-1, with D perhaps TRBD1 (5 bases). Germline assignment: CDR1 MNHEY and CDR2 SVGAGI. Trimming removed 2 bases from V and 5 bases from J, with 12 bases in between. CDR3 length equals 14 residues. In nucleotides, the CDR3 is TGTGCCAGCAGTTACAGGGGAGGAAGTACTGAAGCTTTCTTT. Amino acid sequence: CASSYRGGSTEAFF.